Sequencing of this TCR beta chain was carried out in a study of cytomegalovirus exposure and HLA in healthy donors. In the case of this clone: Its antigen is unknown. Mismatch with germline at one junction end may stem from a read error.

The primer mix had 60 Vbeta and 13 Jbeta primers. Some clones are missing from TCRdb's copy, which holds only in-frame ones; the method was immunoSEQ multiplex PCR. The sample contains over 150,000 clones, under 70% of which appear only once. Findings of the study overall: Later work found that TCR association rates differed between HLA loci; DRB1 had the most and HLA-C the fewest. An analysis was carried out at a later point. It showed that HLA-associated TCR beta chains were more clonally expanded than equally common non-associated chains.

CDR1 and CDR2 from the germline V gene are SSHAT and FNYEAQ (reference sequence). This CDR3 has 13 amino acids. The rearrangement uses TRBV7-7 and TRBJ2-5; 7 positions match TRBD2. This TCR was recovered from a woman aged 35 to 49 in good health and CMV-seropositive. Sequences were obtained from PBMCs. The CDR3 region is CASSPLGGETQYF. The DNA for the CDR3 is TGTGCTAGCAGCCCGCTGGGGGGGGAGACCCAGTACTTC.